This T cell receptor beta chain was identified during a study of T-cell reconstitution after alpha-beta-depleted transplantation in children. Unique molecular identifiers were used in preparing the TCRbeta library. TCRdb passed the PCR reads through MiXCR, listing each CDR3 protein once. The sample has fewer than 95,000 distinct CDR3 sequences, more than 9% seen once. The source was PBMCs from the stem cell graft donor, collected from the stem cell graft. This TCR derives from a human donor who donated a stem cell graft to a child with inherited bone marrow failure.

The DNA for the CDR3 is TGCGCCAGCAGCCTCTCGGGGACTAGCGGGGGGCCTGGCCAAGAGACCCAGTACTTC. Its protein is CASSLSGTSGGPGQETQYF. The V gene is TRBV5-1, the J gene TRBJ2-5; 15 positions match TRBD2. The junction had 11 bases not matched to a gene; V was cut back by 4 bases and J by 1 base. The CDR3 extends over 19 amino acids. The germline CDR1 and CDR2 sequences are SGHRS and YFSETQ.